This T cell receptor (beta chain) was identified during a study of cytomegalovirus exposure and HLA in healthy donors. Study at large: Out of around 360 genotyped donors, about 80% belonged to the Caucasian-associated ancestry cluster.

The PCR contained 60 Vbeta and 13 Jbeta primers. Sequencing used immunoSEQ multiplex PCR; TCRdb keeps in-frame clones, though not all of them. The sample lists approximately 100,000 clones, 60% to 85% occurring once. Trimming cost V 3 bases and J 2 bases; bases outside gene matches: 7. The CDR3 runs 16 residues. Germline V gene data show CDR1 as LNHDA and CDR2 as SQIVND (reference sequence). The J gene is TRBJ1-5, the V gene TRBV19, with 7 bases aligning to TRBD1. The sample taken for sequencing was PBMCs. The sequence was collected from a woman between 40 and 50 years old in good health and CMV-seropositive. This chain's CDR3 is CASSMGTGARNQPQHF. In DNA, the CDR3 is TGTGCCAGTAGTATGGGCACAGGGGCCCGCAATCAGCCCCAGCATTTT.